This T cell receptor (beta chain) is from a study of T cells in Graves' hyperthyroidism and ophthalmopathy (dated 2019 in TCRdb). For the study in its entirety: Peripheral blood samples were taken at the time of initial diagnosis, prior to any treatment. TCR V-J signatures able to tell the groups apart were searched for in a discovery cohort of 100 patients, of whom under 45 had Graves' ophthalmopathy and some 60 had stable Graves' hyperthyroidism. An independent validation cohort of some 18 hyperthyroidism patients and 15 or so patients who later progressed to ophthalmopathy tested prospective prediction of ophthalmopathy. For training and testing, the roughly 93 patients in the discovery cohort were randomly divided in a 7:3 ratio. In about 6 Graves' hyperthyroidism patients, the study also compared T-cell repertoires from thyroid tissue with T-cell repertoires from blood. Following sampling, methimazole starting at 30 mg daily was given to hyperthyroidism patients, and high-dose intravenous methylprednisolone was given to ophthalmopathy patients. According to the paper, TCR Vbeta CDR3 sequencing was carried out on some 130 peripheral blood samples, which came from around 43 ophthalmopathy, around 75 hyperthyroidism and around 17 progressor patients.

Graves' hyperthyroidism was defined as stable when no progression to ophthalmopathy occurred over 18 months of follow-up. Hyperthyroidism patients were newly diagnosed, with disease duration under 2 months, and aged 18 to 65 years. Patients with uncontrolled infections, other autoimmune diseases, pregnancy or lactation were excluded. Clinical symptoms, serum thyroxine and TRAb, thyroid ultrasound, and orbital computed tomography formed the basis for the diagnoses. PBMCs were separated from around 9.1 ml of fresh peripheral blood using Ficoll-Paque density gradient centrifugation. Total RNA was extracted with Trizol reagent, and quality was checked on an Agilent 2100 Bioanalyzer. Worth noting for this clonotype: Its specific antigen is unknown. Per-base quality was not reported, and no clone a single base away is much larger than it.

TCR beta CDR3 regions were amplified from RNA transcripts. The first round of RT-PCR for the TCR CDR3 was performed with the HTBI primer set and the Qiagen OneStep RT-PCR kit. Libraries were constructed in a second round of multiplex PCR, after which size selection and purification were performed. Paired-end sequencing of the libraries was performed with 100 bp reads on an Illumina HiSeq2000. Per the authors' processing: SOAPnuke was used to process the raw data, throwing out any read that contained adapters or uncalled bases, had a mean Phred below 15, or lacked an exact constant-primer or identifier match. High-quality paired reads were merged using COPE v1.2.5, and each unique nucleotide sequence was defined as a clonotype. Clonotypes were aligned to IMGT TRBV, TRBD and TRBJ reference segments using MiTCR v1.1. The analysis was restricted to V-J combinations with a frequency above 0.0001, which together covered over 99% of the repertoires. The TCS score was defined as the ratio of F50 (clonal expansion) to E x V (chaos), calculated using BLOSUM62-based TCRdist between CDR3 peptides within each V-J. Welch's t-statistics and random forest reduced just over 500 V-J features to 13, which were used in a naive Bayes classifier (R e1071). In-frame beta chains were kept once TCRdb had trimmed the public reads at Q25 with fastp and called clones with MiXCR. All rows with the same CDR3 protein become a single entry with the most common DNA and genes. It is TCRdb's table, rather than the study itself, that gives the V and J calls and clone size. In this sample the table shows under 400,000 distinct CDR3 sequences, over 10% of which occur a single time. Roughly 8.3% of the sample goes to the ten largest clones.

Study-wide findings and limitations: Most expanded thyroid clonotypes (frequency above 0.001) were also found in blood, which suggests that blood repertoires may mirror thyroid immune responses. In validation, the model predicted progression to ophthalmopathy with approximately 71% sensitivity and 72% to 75% specificity, a median of 6.5 months before onset. In cross-validation, a model built on a 13 V-J signature told ophthalmopathy apart from stable hyperthyroidism with under 90% sensitivity and about 81% specificity, and in testing the same model reached 80%/75%. Sample size was not statistically predetermined, and blinding of investigators to group allocation was not performed.

CDR3 length: 17 amino acids, cysteine to phenylalanine. Only the CDR3 DNA stays, 51 bases, in frame from base 1. The germline V gene supplies CDR1 MDHEN and CDR2 SYDVKM. V loses 8 bases at its end and J loses 0 bases; junction bases beyond the gene matches: 9. Recombination joined TRBV28 with TRBJ2-5; a stretch of 13 junction bases matches TRBD2. The clonotype comes from a woman aged 18-29 years with Graves' hyperthyroidism. The sample comprised blood. At the DNA level, the sequence is TGTGCCAGCTCAAGACCGGGACTAGCGGGGTACCAAGAGACCCAGTACTTC. Its translation reads: CASSRPGLAGYQETQYF.